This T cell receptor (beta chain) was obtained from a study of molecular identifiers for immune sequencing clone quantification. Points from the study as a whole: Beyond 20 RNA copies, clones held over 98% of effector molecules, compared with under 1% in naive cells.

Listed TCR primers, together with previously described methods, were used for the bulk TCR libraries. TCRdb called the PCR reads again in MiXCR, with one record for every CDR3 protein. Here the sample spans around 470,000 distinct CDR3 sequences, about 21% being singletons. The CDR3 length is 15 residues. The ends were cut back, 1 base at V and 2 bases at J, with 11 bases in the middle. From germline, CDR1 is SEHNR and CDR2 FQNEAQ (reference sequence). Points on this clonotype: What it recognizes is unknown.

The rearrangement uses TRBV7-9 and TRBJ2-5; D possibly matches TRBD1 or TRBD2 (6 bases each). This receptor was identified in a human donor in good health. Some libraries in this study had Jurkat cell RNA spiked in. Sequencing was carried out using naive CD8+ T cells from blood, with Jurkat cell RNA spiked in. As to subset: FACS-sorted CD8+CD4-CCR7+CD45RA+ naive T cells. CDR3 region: CASSLVGGIQETQYF. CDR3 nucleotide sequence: TGTGCCAGCAGCTTAGTAGGGGGGATACAAGAGACCCAGTACTTC.